This T cell receptor beta chain was documented in a study of cytomegalovirus exposure and HLA in healthy donors. Whole-study findings and limits: In a later analysis, an Asian-associated ancestry cluster reportedly showed fewer N-insertions than the roughly 690-donor mean. Sequencing probably produced one cluster of sequence variants that were highly shared.

Every donor was a healthy person donating bone marrow. Per germline, CDR1 KGHSH and CDR2 LQKENI. The CDR3 loop spans 14 amino acids. Trimming stripped 6 bases from V and 2 bases from J, with 12 bases between. Comments on this clone: As yet, its antigen is unknown.

PCR amplification relied on 60 Vbeta primers (plus 13 Jbeta primers). This table comes from immunoSEQ multiplex PCR, and its TCRdb copy is limited to in-frame clones, with some not included. The sample carries fewer than 70,000 clones, 83% recorded once. The receptor was derived from a human donor in good health. The chain is built from TRBV18 and TRBJ2-3; maybe TRBD2 (6 bases). The sample comprised PBMCs. DNA of the CDR3: TGTGCCAGCTCGCCGACTAGAGACACAGATACGCAGTATTTT. Its translation is CASSPTRDTDTQYF.